This TCR beta chain was identified during a study of T cell clusters in autoimmune cytopenias. TRB was amplified by touch-down multiplex PCR, primer pools A and B combined. With the multiplex PCR reads reprocessed, TCRdb shows one record per CDR3 protein and no DNA. This repertoire includes roughly 6,800 distinct CDR3 sequences. The CDR3 has 15 amino acids. CDR1 is SGHDT, CDR2 YYEEEE, per germline. TRB amplification used 200 to 250 ng of peripheral blood genomic DNA. This sample was shared with a second study, whose subject was T cell repertoires in aging, cancer and after chemotherapy.

The sequence was collected from a human donor in good health. Sequenced sample: peripheral blood. This chain uses TRBV5-6 with TRBJ1-1; the TCRdb call, TRBD1, lacks DNA for checking. The CDR3 sequence is CASTPEGAPWKEAFF.